One sample yielded the 21 T cell receptor beta chains listed below, sequenced in a study of blood T cell repertoires in COVID-19. The data were produced by immunoSEQ multiplex PCR, yet TCRdb's version contains in-frame clones alone and is incomplete. The repertoire consists of a few hundred thousand clones, with approximately 92% occurring once and the leading ten covering roughly 3.7%. Input material: PBMCs or T cells enriched from blood (not recorded which). These receptors all come from a woman younger than 30 in a cohort exposed to, infected with or recovered from COVID-19 (not recorded which).

The chain employs TRBV10-3 and TRBJ1-3; D is undetermined. The CDR3 contains 15 residues. The V gene lost 10 bases and the J gene lost 2 bases, with 18 bases spanning the gap. Germline lookup yields CDR1 ENHRY and CDR2 SYGVKD. CDR3 sequence reads: CATRPQELAGNTIYF. In DNA form, the CDR3 reads TGTGCCACCCGCCCTCAGGAACTAGCTGGAAACACCATATATTTT.

This chain links TRBV10-2 with TRBJ1-2; the D gene is possibly TRBD1 (5 bases). Germline V gene sequence: CDR1 WSHSY, CDR2 SAAADI. The CDR3 consists of 11 residues. V lost 7 bases, J lost 7 bases, and 10 bases lay in between. This CDR3 reads CASTSGGGYTF. CDR3 in DNA: TGCGCCAGCACTTCCGGGGGTGGCTACACCTTC.

The chain couples TRBV24-1 to TRBJ2-3, with TRBD2 matching 13 bases. The CDR3 covers 17 residues. The germline CDR1 and CDR2 sequences are KGHDR and SFDVKD. The trim removed 3 bases at V and 3 bases at J, leaving 5 bases unmatched. CDR3 coding DNA: TGTGCCACCAGTGATCGGACTAGCGGGAGCTTTACAGATACGCAGTATTTT. Encoded protein: CATSDRTSGSFTDTQYF.

This chain connects TRBV27 to TRBJ2-7; no reliable D call. Trimming left V 5 bases short and J 3 bases short, with 20 bases between. Germline-derived CDR1 and CDR2 are MNHEY and SMNVEV (reference sequence). CDR3 length equals 16 residues. The CDR3 protein is CASSLSVLTNYYEQYF. The CDR3, as DNA: TGTGCCAGCAGTCTTTCGGTCCTAACCAACTACTACGAGCAGTACTTC.

The V gene is TRBV5-6, the J gene TRBJ1-3; D is uncertain. The CDR3 totals 17 residues. Trimming stripped 4 bases from V and 3 bases from J, with 20 bases between. Germline V lookup: CDR1 SGHDT, CDR2 YYEEEE. The CDR3 here is CASSLGPMFWFGNTIYF. The CDR3 DNA is TGTGCCAGCAGCCTCGGTCCGATGTTCTGGTTTGGAAACACCATATATTTT.

The gene calls are TRBV6-5 and TRBJ2-1, with D tentatively TRBD2 (5 bases). The germline CDR1 and CDR2 sequences are MNHEY and SVGAGI. Trimming stripped 4 bases from V and 9 bases from J, with 16 bases between. This CDR3 has 14 amino acids. The CDR3 bases are TGTGCCAGCAGTTTCTCCCAACTAGTCGGTGAGCAGTTCTTC. This sequence encodes CASSFSQLVGEQFF.

This clone was seen once. V is TRBV30 and J is TRBJ1-1, with D perhaps TRBD1 (6 bases). CDR1 is GTSNPN and CDR2 is SVGIG in the germline V gene (reference sequence). The CDR3 extends over 12 amino acids. V was shortened by 5 bases and J by 1 base, with 8 bases between the two germline ends. CDR3 bases: TGTGCCTGGGACAGGTCGAACACTGAAGCTTTCTTT. It specifies CAWDRSNTEAFF.

The chain employs TRBV19 and TRBJ2-1; 13 bases map to TRBD2. V was clipped by 2 bases and J by 7 bases; unmatched bases: 2. The CDR3 totals 15 residues. Germline loops: CDR1 LNHDA, CDR2 SQIVND (reference sequence). The chain's CDR3 is CASSIQLAGGNEQFF. CDR3 DNA: TGTGCCAGTAGTATACAACTAGCGGGAGGGAATGAGCAGTTCTTC. The full variable domain, completed using reference TRBV19 and TRBJ2-1, is DGGITQSPKYLFRKEGQNVTLSCEQNLNHDAMYWYRQDPGQGLRLIYYSQIVNDFQKGDIAEGYSVSREKKESFPLTVTSAQKNPTAFYLCASSIQLAGGNEQFFGPGTRLTVL.

The chain has TRBV7-2 and TRBJ2-1; D gene uncertain. Trimming left V 6 bases short and J 7 bases short, with 13 bases between. CDR3 size: 13 residues. The germline gives CDR1 SGHTA, CDR2 FQGNSA. This chain's CDR3 is CASRKIPQNEQFF. For the CDR3, the DNA is TGTGCCAGCAGGAAGATCCCCCAGAATGAGCAGTTCTTC.

This clone came up once. Other DNA sequences in the same sample also yield this CDR3. The chain joins TRBV2 to TRBJ1-1; 9 bases align to TRBD1. Germline CDR1 reads SNHLY; CDR2 reads FYNNEI. V dropped 3 bases and J dropped 1; count of bases not matched to a gene: 3. The CDR3 covers 15 residues. CDR3 amino acids: CASSETGGGNTEAFF. The CDR3 region has the DNA TGTGCCAGCAGTGAGACAGGGGGGGGGAACACTGAAGCTTTCTTT. Complete variable domain (other parts from reference TRBV2 and TRBJ1-1): EPEVTQTPSHQVTQMGQEVILRCVPISNHLYFYWYRQILGQKVEFLVSFYNNEISEKSEIFDDQFSVERPDGSNFTLKIRSTKLEDSAMYFCASSETGGGNTEAFFGQGTRLTVV.

The chain carries TRBV19 and TRBJ2-7, with a weak D call TRBD1 (5 bases). V lost 7 bases and J 2 bases, leaving 12 bases between the germline ends. The CDR3 spans 13 residues. The germline CDR1 and CDR2 sequences are LNHDA and SQIVND (reference sequence). This CDR3 is CASKGDPPYEQYF. DNA of the CDR3: TGTGCCAGTAAAGGGGATCCACCCTACGAGCAGTACTTC. The full variable domain, in which reference TRBV19 and TRBJ2-7 provide the parts outside the CDR3, is DGGITQSPKYLFRKEGQNVTLSCEQNLNHDAMYWYRQDPGQGLRLIYYSQIVNDFQKGDIAEGYSVSREKKESFPLTVTSAQKNPTAFYLCASKGDPPYEQYFGPGTRLTVT.

The chain recombines TRBV27 with TRBJ1-1, with D maybe TRBD1 (5 bases). Trimming shortened V by 7 bases and J by 1 base, and 10 bases separated the two germline ends. CDR1 and CDR2 from the germline V gene are MNHEY and SMNVEV (reference sequence). There are 13 residues in the CDR3. CDR3 sequence (DNA): TGTGCCAGCACCTCTCAGGGGAACACTGAAGCTTTCTTT. Its translation is CASTSQGNTEAFF.

V is TRBV13 and J is TRBJ2-2; TRBD2 might be the D (6 bases). The CDR3 totals 15 residues. The germline V gene has CDR1 PRHDT and CDR2 FYEKMQ (reference sequence). V shed 4 bases and J shed 8 bases, with 17 bases lying between them. CDR3 protein: CASSSAAGGMGELFF. The CDR3 DNA follows: TGTGCCAGCAGCTCCGCTGCTGGGGGGATGGGGGAGCTGTTTTTT.

The CDR3 DNA follows: TGTGCCAGCAACTCGGACAGCTCCTACAATGAGCAGTTCTTC. The encoded protein is CASNSDSSYNEQFF. The chain is built from TRBV5-6 and TRBJ2-1; possibly TRBD1 for D (6 bases). Germline V gene sequence: CDR1 SGHDT, CDR2 YYEEEE. The germline V and J ends were trimmed by 6 bases and 0 bases, with 10 bases remaining between them. The CDR3 runs to 14 residues.

This chain joins TRBV29-1 and TRBJ2-7, with D unclear. The V gene's germline CDR1 is SQVTM and CDR2 ANQGSEA. Trimming cost V 6 bases and J 5 bases, with 17 bases left between them. This CDR3 region has 13 residues. CDR3 sequence: CSVIRLNRDEQYF. DNA for the CDR3: TGCAGCGTGATCCGATTGAATCGCGACGAGCAGTACTTC.

The J gene is TRBJ1-6, the V gene TRBV19; a possible D gene is TRBD1 (5 bases). V gave up 6 bases and J gave up 14 bases, with 20 bases separating them. The CDR3 sequence is 14 residues long. From germline, CDR1 is LNHDA and CDR2 SQIVND (reference sequence). The CDR3 coding sequence is TGTGCCAGTAGCCGGGACGGCGGAGGGGATTCCCTCCACTTT. Amino acid sequence: CASSRDGGGDSLHF.

This chain joins TRBV9 and TRBJ2-3, with D maybe TRBD1 (6 bases). This CDR3 spans 16 amino acids. Germline values: CDR1 SGDLS, CDR2 YYNGEE. V dropped 1 base and J dropped 0 bases, with 12 bases sitting between them. The CDR3 DNA sequence: TGTGCCAGCAGCGTAATCGGACAGCCGAGCACAGATACGCAGTATTTT. Amino acids: CASSVIGQPSTDTQYF.

The V and J genes are TRBV10-3 and TRBJ2-3; D possibly corresponds to TRBD1 (6 bases). Trimming removed 2 bases from V and 5 bases from J, with 17 bases in between. CDR1 and CDR2 (germline): ENHRY, SYGVKD. There are 16 residues in the CDR3. This CDR3 reads CAISEPYRAGGDTQYF. CDR3 nucleotides: TGTGCCATCAGTGAGCCATACAGGGCTGGCGGAGATACGCAGTATTTT.

The genes are TRBV11-3 and TRBJ2-1; a possible D gene is TRBD2 (6 bases). V dropped 3 bases and J dropped 0 bases, with 15 bases sitting between them. Germline V CDR1 and CDR2: SGHNT, YENEEA. The CDR3 length is 17 residues. The CDR3 DNA follows: TGTGCCAGCAGCTTTGAGGGACTTCAAAGCTCCTACAATGAGCAGTTCTTC. Amino acid sequence: CASSFEGLQSSYNEQFF. The variable domain in full, completed from reference TRBV11-3 and TRBJ2-1, reads EAGVVQSPRYKIIEKKQPVAFWCNPISGHNTLYWYLQNLGQGPELLIRYENEEAVDDSQLPKDRFSAERLKGVDSTLKIQPAELGDSAVYLCASSFEGLQSSYNEQFFGPGTRLTVL.

V usage is TRBV6-1 and J usage is TRBJ2-5; TRBD2 aligns across 11 bases. V was clipped by 3 bases and J by 3 bases; unmatched bases: 15. The CDR3 covers 19 residues. The germline gives CDR1 MNHNS, CDR2 SASEGT. The CDR3 DNA follows: TGTGCCAGCAGTGAGTTCGGGGAACTAGCGGGGGTACAGAAAGAGACCCAGTACTTC. It specifies CASSEFGELAGVQKETQYF.

The CDR3 DNA is TGTGCCAGCTCACCTTCCACAGGAACTTCTGGAAACACCATATATTTT. It is translated as CASSPSTGTSGNTIYF. The chain joins TRBV18 to TRBJ1-3; D possibly corresponds to TRBD1 (5 bases). Per the germline V gene, CDR1 is KGHSH and CDR2 is LQKENI. There are 16 residues in the CDR3. V gave up 3 bases and J gave up 1 base, with 13 bases separating them.